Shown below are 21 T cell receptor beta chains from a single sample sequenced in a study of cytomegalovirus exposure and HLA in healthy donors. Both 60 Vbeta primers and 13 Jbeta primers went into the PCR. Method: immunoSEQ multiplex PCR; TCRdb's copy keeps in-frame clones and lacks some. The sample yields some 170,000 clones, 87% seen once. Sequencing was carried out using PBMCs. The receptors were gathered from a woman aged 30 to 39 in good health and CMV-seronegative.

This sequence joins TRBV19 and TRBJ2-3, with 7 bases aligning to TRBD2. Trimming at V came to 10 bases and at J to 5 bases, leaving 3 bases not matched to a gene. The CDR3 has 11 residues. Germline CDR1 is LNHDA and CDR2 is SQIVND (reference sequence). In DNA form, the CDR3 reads TGTGCCATTGGGAGGGGAGATACGCAGTATTTT. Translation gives CAIGRGDTQYF.

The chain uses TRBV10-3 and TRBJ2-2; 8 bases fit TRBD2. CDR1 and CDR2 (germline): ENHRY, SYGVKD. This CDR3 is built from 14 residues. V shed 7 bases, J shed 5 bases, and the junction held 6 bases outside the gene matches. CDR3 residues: CAITQGLGTGELFF. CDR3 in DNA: TGTGCCATCACCCAGGGACTAGGGACCGGGGAGCTGTTTTTT.

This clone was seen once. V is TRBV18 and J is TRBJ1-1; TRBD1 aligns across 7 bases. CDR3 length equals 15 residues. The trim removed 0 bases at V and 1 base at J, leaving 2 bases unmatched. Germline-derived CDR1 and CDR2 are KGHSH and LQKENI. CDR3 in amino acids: CASSPPTGRNTEAFF. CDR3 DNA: TGTGCCAGCTCACCACCGACAGGGAGGAACACTGAAGCTTTCTTT.

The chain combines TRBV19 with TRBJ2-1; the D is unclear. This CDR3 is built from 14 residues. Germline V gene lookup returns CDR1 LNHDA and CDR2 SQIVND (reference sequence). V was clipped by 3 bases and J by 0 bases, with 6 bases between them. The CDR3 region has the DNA TGTGCCAGTAGTATGGAGCGCTCCTACAATGAGCAGTTCTTC. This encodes CASSMERSYNEQFF.

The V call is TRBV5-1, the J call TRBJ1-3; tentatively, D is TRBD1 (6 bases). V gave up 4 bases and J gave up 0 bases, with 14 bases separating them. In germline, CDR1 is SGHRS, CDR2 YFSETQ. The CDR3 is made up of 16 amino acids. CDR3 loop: CASSPRQGISGNTIYF. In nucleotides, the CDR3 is TGCGCCAGCAGCCCGCGGCAGGGGATCTCTGGAAACACCATATATTTT.

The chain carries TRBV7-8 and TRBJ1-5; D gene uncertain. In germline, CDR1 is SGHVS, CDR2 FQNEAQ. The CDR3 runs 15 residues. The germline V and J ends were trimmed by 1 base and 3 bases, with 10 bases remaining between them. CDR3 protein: CASSLETFTNQPQHF. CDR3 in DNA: TGTGCCAGCAGCTTAGAAACTTTTACCAATCAGCCCCAGCATTTT. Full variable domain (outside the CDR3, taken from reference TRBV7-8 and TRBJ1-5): GAGVSQSPRYKVAKRGQDVALRCDPISGHVSLFWYQQALGQGPEFLTYFQNEAQLDKSGLPSDRFFAERPEGSVSTLKIQRTQQEDSAVYLCASSLETFTNQPQHFGDGTRLSIL.

This CDR3 reads CASSQHPPWAGTEAFF. The CDR3, as DNA: TGCGCCAGCAGCCAACATCCCCCCTGGGCAGGCACTGAAGCTTTCTTT. The rearrangement joins TRBV4-1 to TRBJ1-1; unclear D gene. The CDR3 has 16 amino acids. Germline V gives CDR1 MGHRA, CDR2 YSYEKL. Trimming removed 2 bases at V and 4 bases at J, with 17 bases between.

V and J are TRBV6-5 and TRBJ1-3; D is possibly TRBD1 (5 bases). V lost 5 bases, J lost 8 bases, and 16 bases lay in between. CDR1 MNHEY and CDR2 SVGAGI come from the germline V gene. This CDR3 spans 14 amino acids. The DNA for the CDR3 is TGTGCCAGCAGTCCCGGGGGGAGGGGTGACACCATATATTTT. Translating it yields CASSPGGRGDTIYF.

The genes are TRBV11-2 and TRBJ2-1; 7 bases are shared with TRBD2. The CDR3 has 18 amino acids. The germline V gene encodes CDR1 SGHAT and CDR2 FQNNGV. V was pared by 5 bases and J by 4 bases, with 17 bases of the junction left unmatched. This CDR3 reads CASSIGTTPSGRYNEQFF. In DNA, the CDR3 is TGTGCCAGCAGCATAGGGACTACCCCCTCGGGAAGGTACAATGAGCAGTTCTTC.

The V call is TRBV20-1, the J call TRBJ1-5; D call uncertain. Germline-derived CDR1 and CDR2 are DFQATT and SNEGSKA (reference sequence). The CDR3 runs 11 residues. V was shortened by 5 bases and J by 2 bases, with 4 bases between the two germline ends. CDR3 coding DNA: TGCAGTGCTCAGGGCAATCAGCCCCAGCATTTT. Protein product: CSAQGNQPQHF.

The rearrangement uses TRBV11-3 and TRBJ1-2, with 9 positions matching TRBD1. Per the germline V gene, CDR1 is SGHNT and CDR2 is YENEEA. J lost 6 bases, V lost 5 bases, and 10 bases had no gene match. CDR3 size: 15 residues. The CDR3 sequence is CASSRGQGTANGYTF. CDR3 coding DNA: TGTGCCAGCAGCCGTGGACAGGGGACTGCAAATGGCTACACCTTC.

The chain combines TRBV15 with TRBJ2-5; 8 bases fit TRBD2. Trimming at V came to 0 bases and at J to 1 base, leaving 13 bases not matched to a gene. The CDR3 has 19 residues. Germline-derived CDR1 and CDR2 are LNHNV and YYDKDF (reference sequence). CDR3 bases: TGTGCCACCAGCAGAGAGGGGTTAGCGGGATTTGGGGGCCAAGAGACCCAGTACTTC. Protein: CATSREGLAGFGGQETQYF.

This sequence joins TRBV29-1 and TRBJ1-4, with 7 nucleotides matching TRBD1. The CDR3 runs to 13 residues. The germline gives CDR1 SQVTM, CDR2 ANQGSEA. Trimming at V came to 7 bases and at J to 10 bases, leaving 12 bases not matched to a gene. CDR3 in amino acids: CSAETGPGGKLFF. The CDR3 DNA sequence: TGCAGCGCCGAGACAGGGCCGGGTGGAAAACTGTTTTTT.

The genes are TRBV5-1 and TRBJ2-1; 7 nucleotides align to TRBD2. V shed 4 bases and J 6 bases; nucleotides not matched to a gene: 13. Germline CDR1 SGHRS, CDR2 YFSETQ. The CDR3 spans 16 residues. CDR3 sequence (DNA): TGCGCCAGCAGCCTCCTGGGGAGGGCTAGGGGCAATGAGCAGTTCTTC. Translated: CASSLLGRARGNEQFF.

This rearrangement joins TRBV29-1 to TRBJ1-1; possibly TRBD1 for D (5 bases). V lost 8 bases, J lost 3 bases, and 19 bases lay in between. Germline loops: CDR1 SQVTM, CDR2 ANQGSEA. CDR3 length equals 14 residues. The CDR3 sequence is CSFGAAGTHTEAFF. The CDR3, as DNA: TGCAGCTTTGGAGCCGCTGGGACTCACACTGAAGCTTTCTTT.

CDR3 sequence reads: CASSLGQGRSNQPQHF. The CDR3 nucleotides are TGTGCCAGCAGCTTGGGACAGGGTAGGAGCAATCAGCCCCAGCATTTT. The J gene is TRBJ1-5, the V gene TRBV5-6, with 7 bases matching TRBD1. V dropped 0 bases and J dropped 1; count of bases not matched to a gene: 4. Looked up from germline, CDR1 is SGHDT and CDR2 is YYEEEE. The CDR3 spans 16 residues.

The CDR3: CASSSAYEQYF. In DNA, the CDR3 is TGTGCCAGCAGTTCCGCCTACGAGCAGTACTTC. This chain joins TRBV28 and TRBJ2-7; D remains ambiguous. CDR3 size: 11 residues. V lost 4 bases and J lost 2, with 3 bases in between. Germline-derived CDR1 and CDR2 are MDHEN and SYDVKM.

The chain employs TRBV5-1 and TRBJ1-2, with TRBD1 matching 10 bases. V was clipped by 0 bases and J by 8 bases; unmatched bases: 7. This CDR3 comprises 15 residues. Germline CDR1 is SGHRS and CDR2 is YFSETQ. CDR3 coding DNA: TGCGCCAGCAGCTTGGCCGGGACAGGGGTTCGGGGCTACACCTTC. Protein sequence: CASSLAGTGVRGYTF.

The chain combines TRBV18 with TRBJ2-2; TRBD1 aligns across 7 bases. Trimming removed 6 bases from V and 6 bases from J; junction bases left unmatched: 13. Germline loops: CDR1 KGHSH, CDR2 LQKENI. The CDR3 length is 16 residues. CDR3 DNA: TGTGCCAGCTCTTCCCTGACAGGGAGAGTTCCCGGGGAGCTGTTTTTT. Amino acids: CASSSLTGRVPGELFF. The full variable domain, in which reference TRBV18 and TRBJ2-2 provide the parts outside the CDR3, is NAGVMQNPRHLVRRRGQEARLRCSPMKGHSHVYWYRQLPEEGLKFMVYLQKENIIDESGMPKERFSAEFPKEGPSILRIQQVVRGDSAAYFCASSSLTGRVPGELFFGEGSRLTVL.

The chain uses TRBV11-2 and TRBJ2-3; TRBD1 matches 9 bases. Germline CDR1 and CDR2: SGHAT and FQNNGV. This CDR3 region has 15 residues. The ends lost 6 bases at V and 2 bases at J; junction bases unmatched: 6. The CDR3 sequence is CASRPWTGVTDTQYF. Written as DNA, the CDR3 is TGTGCCAGCAGGCCCTGGACAGGGGTCACAGATACGCAGTATTTT. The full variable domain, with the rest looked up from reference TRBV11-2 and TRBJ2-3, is EAGVAQSPRYKIIEKRQSVAFWCNPISGHATLYWYQQILGQGPKLLIQFQNNGVVDDSQLPKDRFSAERLKGVDSTLKIQPAKLEDSAVYLCASRPWTGVTDTQYFGPGTRLTVL.

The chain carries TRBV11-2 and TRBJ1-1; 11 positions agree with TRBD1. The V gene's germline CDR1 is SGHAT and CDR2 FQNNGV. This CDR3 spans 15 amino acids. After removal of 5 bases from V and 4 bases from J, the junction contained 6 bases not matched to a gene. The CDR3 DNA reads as TGTGCCAGCAGCCGAGGACAGGGGGCGCGCACTGAAGCTTTCTTT. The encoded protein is CASSRGQGARTEAFF.